The sample holds one count of the clone carrying this T cell receptor beta chain. The ends lost 0 bases at V and 5 bases at J; junction bases unmatched: 5. The CDR3 totals 16 residues. Germline V gene data show CDR1 as MNHEY and CDR2 as SVGAGI. These data originate in a study of high-grade serous ovarian cancer treatment subgroups. Tumor tissue was taken before any definitive surgery or chemotherapy was given. Method: immunoSEQ multiplex PCR; TCRdb's copy keeps in-frame clones and lacks some. The table has about 5,700 clones, about 66% seen once. The origin of this receptor is a human donor with high-grade serous ovarian cancer. The V and J genes are TRBV6-5 and TRBJ2-3; TRBD1 aligns across 10 bases. Sequenced input: tumor tissue. This CDR3 is CASSYSGTGVGDTQYF. The CDR3 DNA follows: TGTGCCAGCAGTTACTCCGGGACAGGGGTAGGAGATACGCAGTATTTT.